This TCR beta chain was recovered during a study of T cells in Graves' hyperthyroidism and ophthalmopathy. The CDR3 regions of TCR beta were amplified from RNA transcripts. The HTBI primer set served for first-round RT-PCR of the TCR CDR3. One entry per CDR3 protein, called by TCRdb with MiXCR from the multiplex PCR reads. The sample carries around 600,000 distinct CDR3 sequences, more than 15% recorded once. Germline values: CDR1 ENHRY, CDR2 SYGVKD. Unmatched junction bases numbered 6, after V lost 8 bases and J lost 4 bases. The CDR3 extends over 13 amino acids. This clonotype has a count of ten or more.

The sample was blood. V is TRBV10-3 and J is TRBJ2-7; TRBD2 agrees at 9 bases. This TCR derives from a woman aged 40 to 50 with Graves' ophthalmopathy. The CDR3 protein is CAIGLAGEYEQYF. The CDR3 DNA follows: TGTGCCATCGGATTAGCGGGAGAGTACGAGCAGTACTTC.